This TCR beta chain originates from a study of shared clonotypes between healthy human individuals. Study context: Donors had three CD4 naive, three CD4 memory, two CD8 naive and one CD8 memory plate apiece.

Adult Caucasians living in Nashville, Tennessee made up all of the donors. Only in-frame clones appear in the TCRdb table, and some are missing; sequencing was by immunoSEQ multiplex PCR. The table records 2.3 million or so clones, approximately 93% of them present only once. V was clipped by 2 bases and J by 6 bases; unmatched bases: 4. This CDR3 has 14 amino acids. Per germline, CDR1 MNHEY and CDR2 SVGAGI. The chain links TRBV6-5 to TRBJ2-1; 7 nucleotides agree with TRBD2. The source material was naive CD4+ T cells from PBMCs. Subset indicated: CD45RA+ positively selected. This receptor was taken from a man aged 18 to 29 in good health. Some clones in this sample may be carry-over from other donors' samples. The CDR3 spells CASSYRTRGNEQFF. Written as DNA, the CDR3 is TGTGCCAGCAGTTACCGGACTAGGGGCAATGAGCAGTTCTTC.